This T cell receptor beta chain comes out of a study of regulatory T cells in long-lasting Graves disease. Points from the study as a whole: Because few samples were included, accuracy may have been lower.

Germline V gene lookup returns CDR1 SGHDN and CDR2 FVKESK. The CDR3 length is 16 residues. V shed 5 bases, J shed 0 bases, and the junction held 2 bases outside the gene matches. Time point meaning: persistent/refractory GD, antithyroid drugs over 5 years with positive TRAb. Extracted PBMC RNA gave rise to the TCR library. Sequencing libraries for TCR beta were prepared with iRepertoire HTBI primers and Arm-PCR of CDR3 regions. In TCRdb, the multiplex PCR reads were re-called with MiXCR into one record per CDR3 protein. The table includes roughly 470,000 distinct CDR3 sequences, less than 25% detected once. With regard to this clonotype: What it recognizes is unknown.

This TCR derives from a female donor with Graves disease. This specimen was peripheral blood mononuclear cells (PBMCs), taken when the disease was refractory, from a patient treated with antithyroid drugs. This sequence joins TRBV14 and TRBJ2-5; 14 nucleotides align to TRBD2. In DNA, the CDR3 is TGTGCCAGCAGCGAGGGACTAGCGGGGGACCAAGAGACCCAGTACTTC. Translation: CASSEGLAGDQETQYF.